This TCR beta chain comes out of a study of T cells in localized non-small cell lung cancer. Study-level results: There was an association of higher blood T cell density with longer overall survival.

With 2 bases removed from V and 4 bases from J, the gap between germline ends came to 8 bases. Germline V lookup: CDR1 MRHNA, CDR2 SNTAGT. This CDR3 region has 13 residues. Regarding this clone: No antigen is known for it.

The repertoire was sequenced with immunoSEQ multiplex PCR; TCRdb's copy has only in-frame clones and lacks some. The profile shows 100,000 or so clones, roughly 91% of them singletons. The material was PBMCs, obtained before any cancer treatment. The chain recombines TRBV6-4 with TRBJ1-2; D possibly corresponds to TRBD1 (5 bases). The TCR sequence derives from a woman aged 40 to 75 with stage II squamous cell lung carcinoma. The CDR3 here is CASSDRGSYGYTF. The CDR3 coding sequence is TGTGCCAGCAGTGACAGGGGTAGCTATGGCTACACCTTC.